A selection of T cell receptor beta chains follows, all from one sample in a study of monozygotic twins with cystic fibrosis. Sequenced by immunoSEQ multiplex PCR; TCRdb stores in-frame clones only, minus some. This table has roughly 20,000 clones, roughly nine tenths appearing once. The sample consisted of blood. The receptors were sampled from a girl aged 2-10 years with cystic fibrosis. The CDR3 runs from the conserved cysteine through the conserved F or W. D genes are given only for firm matches. Part of the rows lack a size; the others show once, few, many or a class for expanded clones.

d_gene: TRBD2; v_gene: TRBV9; abundance: .; len: 16; j_gene: TRBJ2-1; CDR3nt: TGTGCCAGCAGCGCGACTAGCGGGAGGGCTTTAGGATCGGAGTTCTTC; CDR3aa: CASSATSGRALGSEFF
d_gene: .; v_gene: TRBV9; abundance: .; len: 13; j_gene: TRBJ1-2; CDR3nt: TGTGCCAGCAGCGTATGGGAGGAGGGTGGCTACACCTTC; CDR3aa: CASSVWEEGGYTF
d_gene: TRBD2; v_gene: TRBV5-5; abundance: .; len: 16; j_gene: TRBJ2-7; CDR3nt: TGTGCCAGCAGCCCGGGAGGAGACGGGGGTCTACACGAGCAGTACTTC; CDR3aa: CASSPGGDGGLHEQYF
d_gene: TRBD2; v_gene: TRBV7-7; abundance: .; len: 13; j_gene: TRBJ2-2; CDR3nt: TGTGCCAGCACCACGACTAGCGGCGGGGAGCTGTTTTTT; CDR3aa: CASTTTSGGELFF
d_gene: TRBD2; v_gene: TRBV29-1; abundance: .; len: 16; j_gene: TRBJ2-3; CDR3nt: TGCAGCGTGGTTAGAGGTAGCGGGAGTCGCACAGATACGCAGTATTTT; CDR3aa: CSVVRGSGSRTDTQYF
d_gene: .; v_gene: TRBV20-1; abundance: .; len: 10; j_gene: TRBJ2-3; CDR3nt: TGCAGTACTAGCACAGATACGCAGTATTTT; CDR3aa: CSTSTDTQYF
d_gene: TRBD1; v_gene: TRBV30; abundance: few; len: 15; j_gene: TRBJ1-1; CDR3nt: TGTGCCTGGAAAGTAGGACAGGCCATGAACACTGAAGCTTTCTTT; CDR3aa: CAWKVGQAMNTEAFF
d_gene: TRBD1; v_gene: TRBV19; abundance: .; len: 16; j_gene: TRBJ1-5; CDR3nt: TGTGCCAGTAGTGTTTTCGGGACAGCGCGGCCGGTGCCCCAGCATTTT; CDR3aa: CASSVFGTARPVPQHF
d_gene: .; v_gene: TRBV19; abundance: .; len: 15; j_gene: TRBJ1-2; CDR3nt: TGTGCCAGTAGTTCCCCCGAGGCGGGTTACTATGGCTACACCTTC; CDR3aa: CASSSPEAGYYGYTF
d_gene: TRBD1; v_gene: TRBV5-1; abundance: .; len: 14; j_gene: TRBJ1-6; CDR3nt: TGCGCCAGCAGCTCCGGGACAGAAAATTCACCCCTCCACTTT; CDR3aa: CASSSGTENSPLHF
d_gene: .; v_gene: TRBV5-4; abundance: .; len: 11; j_gene: TRBJ2-5; CDR3nt: TGTGCCAGCAGGGGCGGGGAGACCCAGTACTTC; CDR3aa: CASRGGETQYF
d_gene: .; v_gene: TRBV18; abundance: .; len: 16; j_gene: TRBJ2-2; CDR3nt: TGTGCCAGCTCACCACAGGGACACTTCAACACCGGGGAGCTGTTTTTT; CDR3aa: CASSPQGHFNTGELFF
d_gene: .; v_gene: TRBV7-8; abundance: .; len: 20; j_gene: TRBJ1-2; CDR3nt: TGTGCCAGCAGCTTATATAGCGAGAGTTTAAGGTCAGATCAGTTCTATGGCTACACCTTC; CDR3aa: CASSLYSESLRSDQFYGYTF
d_gene: TRBD1; v_gene: TRBV5-1; abundance: .; len: 17; j_gene: TRBJ1-2; CDR3nt: TGCGCCAGCAGCGGAAGGGACAGGGTCGGTGGCGTAAGTGGCTACACCTTC; CDR3aa: CASSGRDRVGGVSGYTF
d_gene: TRBD1; v_gene: TRBV6-6; abundance: .; len: 12; j_gene: TRBJ1-2; CDR3nt: TGTGCCAGCAGTACAGGGGGCGACGGCTACACCTTC; CDR3aa: CASSTGGDGYTF
d_gene: TRBD1; v_gene: TRBV5-5; abundance: once; len: 16; j_gene: TRBJ1-1; CDR3nt: TGTGCCAGCAGCAACCTCGGGACAGGGACGAACACTGAAGCTTTCTTT; CDR3aa: CASSNLGTGTNTEAFF
d_gene: TRBD1; v_gene: TRBV30; abundance: .; len: 15; j_gene: TRBJ1-2; CDR3nt: TGTGCCCGGGGTGACGCGGACAGGTACTCCTATGGCTACACCTTC; CDR3aa: CARGDADRYSYGYTF
d_gene: .; v_gene: TRBV5-6; abundance: .; len: 18; j_gene: TRBJ2-7; CDR3nt: TGTGCCAGCAGCTCAGGGTGGGTTTACGCAAAAAAAGGCTACGAGCAGTACTTC; CDR3aa: CASSSGWVYAKKGYEQYF
d_gene: .; v_gene: TRBV2; abundance: .; len: 15; j_gene: TRBJ1-5; CDR3nt: TGTGCCAGCAGGCGGGGGCGAGATGGGAATCAGCCCCAGCATTTT; CDR3aa: CASRRGRDGNQPQHF
d_gene: .; v_gene: TRBV6-1; abundance: .; len: 12; j_gene: TRBJ1-4; CDR3nt: TGTGCCAGCAGATTGGGGGCTGAAAAACTGTTTTTT; CDR3aa: CASRLGAEKLFF
d_gene: .; v_gene: TRBV19; abundance: .; len: 14; j_gene: TRBJ1-1; CDR3nt: TGTGCCAGTAGTATTTCCCAGGGTGGCACTGAAGCTTTCTTT; CDR3aa: CASSISQGGTEAFF
d_gene: TRBD1; v_gene: TRBV5-4; abundance: .; len: 15; j_gene: TRBJ2-7; CDR3nt: TGTGCCAGCAGCTCGGACAGGCCGAGCTCCTACGAGCAGTACTTC; CDR3aa: CASSSDRPSSYEQYF
d_gene: TRBD2; v_gene: TRBV2; abundance: .; len: 16; j_gene: TRBJ2-1; CDR3nt: TGTGCCAGCAGTGTAGGACTAGCGGGGTTAGGGAATGAGCAGTTCTTC; CDR3aa: CASSVGLAGLGNEQFF
d_gene: .; v_gene: TRBV25-1; abundance: .; len: 12; j_gene: TRBJ2-7; CDR3nt: TGTGCCAGCAGGGACAGCACCTACGAGCAGTACTTC; CDR3aa: CASRDSTYEQYF
d_gene: TRBD2; v_gene: TRBV4-2; abundance: .; len: 15; j_gene: TRBJ2-1; CDR3nt: TGTGCCAGCAGCCATACTAGCGGGGGAAACAATGAGCAGTTCTTC; CDR3aa: CASSHTSGGNNEQFF